A single sample is the source of the 18 T cell receptor beta chains below, sequenced in a study of T cell responses to AZD1222 COVID-19 vaccine. The method was immunoSEQ multiplex PCR; TCRdb's version includes in-frame clones alone and lacks a portion of them. The data show roughly 80,000 clones, almost 90% seen once. Sequenced material: peripheral blood, taken 28 days after the second AZD1222 dose. The receptors shown here come from an adult who received the AZD1222 COVID-19 vaccine.

V usage is TRBV28 and J usage is TRBJ1-2; perhaps TRBD1 as D (5 bases). The CDR3 totals 15 residues. The germline V gene encodes CDR1 MDHEN and CDR2 SYDVKM. V was pared by 3 bases and J by 6 bases, with 17 bases between. The CDR3 region is CASSFPQGTRDGYTF. The CDR3 region has the DNA TGTGCCAGCAGTTTTCCCCAAGGGACGCGTGATGGCTACACCTTC.

This chain links TRBV24-1 with TRBJ1-2; D possibly corresponds to TRBD1 (5 bases). This CDR3 spans 14 amino acids. V lost 2 bases and J 1 base, leaving 7 bases between the germline ends. Germline lookup yields CDR1 KGHDR and CDR2 SFDVKD. CDR3 bases: TGTGCCACCAGTGATTGGGGGAATAACTATGGCTACACCTTC. Residues: CATSDWGNNYGYTF.

This clone was seen a single time. The V and J genes are TRBV11-1 and TRBJ2-1; D remains unclear. Germline V CDR1 and CDR2: SGHAT, FQDESV (reference sequence). The CDR3 length is 13 residues. The V end was cut by 1 base, the J end by 9 bases, with 10 bases between. CDR3 sequence reads: CASSLGAVREQFF. The CDR3 nucleotides are TGTGCCAGCAGCTTAGGGGCCGTCCGTGAGCAGTTCTTC.

The gene calls are TRBV28 and TRBJ2-3; 7 bases are a match to TRBD2. The germline CDR1 and CDR2 sequences are MDHEN and SYDVKM. CDR3 length: 15 residues. Losses at the gene ends were 5 bases for V and 2 bases for J; bases not matched to a gene: 7. CDR3 residues: CASSPLGTTTDTQYF. In DNA form, the CDR3 reads TGTGCCAGCAGTCCACTAGGGACTACCACAGATACGCAGTATTTT.

The chain is built from TRBV7-8 and TRBJ2-1; D gene ambiguous. This CDR3 region has 16 residues. Trimming stripped 4 bases from V and 0 bases from J, with 13 bases between. Germline lookup yields CDR1 SGHVS and CDR2 FQNEAQ. The CDR3 DNA reads as TGTGCCAGCAGCTCCGCTGGATTCGGCTCCTACAATGAGCAGTTCTTC. Translating gives CASSSAGFGSYNEQFF.

This chain uses TRBV2 with TRBJ1-5, with D possibly matching TRBD1 (5 bases). The CDR3 covers 14 residues. Trimming stripped 6 bases from V and 2 bases from J, with 11 bases between. Looked up from germline, CDR1 is SNHLY and CDR2 is FYNNEI. This chain's CDR3 is CASRSGEGNQPQHF. In DNA form, the CDR3 reads TGTGCCAGCAGGTCGGGGGAAGGCAATCAGCCCCAGCATTTT.

This chain uses TRBV21-1 with TRBJ2-3; the table's D call, TRBD2, was not checked against the DNA. TRBV21-1 is a recognized pseudogene. The CDR3 sequence is 20 residues long. CDR3 loop: CASSKGTRTSAQLSTDTQYF. The CDR3 DNA reads TGTGCCAGCAGCAAAGGAACAAGGACTAGCGCACAGCTCAGCACAGATACGCAGTATTTT.

The chain combines TRBV5-8 with TRBJ2-7; D gene ambiguous. Trimming removed 1 base from V and 4 bases from J, with 6 bases in between. This CDR3 is built from 12 residues. Germline-derived CDR1 and CDR2 are SGHTS and YDEGEE. The CDR3 DNA is TGTGCCAGCAGCTTGTCGGCGTACGAGCAGTACTTC. This translates into CASSLSAYEQYF.

The chain carries TRBV29-1 and TRBJ2-7; possibly TRBD1 for D (6 bases). This CDR3 is built from 14 residues. Trimming removed 2 bases from V and 2 bases from J, with 13 bases in between. The V gene's germline CDR1 is SQVTM and CDR2 ANQGSEA. CDR3 loop: CSVEIDRTPYEQYF. The CDR3 nucleotides read TGCAGCGTTGAAATTGACAGGACCCCCTACGAGCAGTACTTC.

This chain links TRBV5-6 with TRBJ1-5; TRBD1 is a possible D gene (6 bases). Germline CDR1 is SGHDT and CDR2 is YYEEEE. V was clipped by 6 bases and J by 6 bases, with 16 bases between them. The CDR3 is 14 residues long. As DNA, the CDR3 is TGTGCCAGCACTCGTTCAGGGGTTGCTCAGCCCCAGCATTTT. It encodes CASTRSGVAQPQHF.

This clone was seen a few times. V and J are TRBV6-6 and TRBJ2-7, with 9 positions matching TRBD1. The trim removed 6 bases at V and 5 bases at J, leaving 14 bases unmatched. The CDR3 spans 16 residues. Germline values: CDR1 MNHNY, CDR2 SVGAGI (reference sequence). As DNA, the CDR3 is TGTGCCAGCAGACGGACAGGGGTGGTTTCGTCCGACGAGCAGTACTTC. Residues: CASRRTGVVSSDEQYF.

The chain carries TRBV7-2 and TRBJ1-5, with 8 nucleotides matching TRBD1. Germline V CDR1 and CDR2: SGHTA, FQGNSA. Unmatched junction bases numbered 2, after V lost 5 bases and J lost 5 bases. This CDR3 spans 13 amino acids. The CDR3 DNA follows: TGTGCCAGCAGCCCGACAGGGGATCAGCCCCAGCATTTT. Protein product: CASSPTGDQPQHF.

The chain has TRBV7-2 and TRBJ2-7, with 9 bases lining up with TRBD1. V was pared by 1 base and J by 2 bases, with 6 bases of the junction left unmatched. CDR3 size: 16 residues. Per germline, CDR1 SGHTA and CDR2 FQGNSA. As DNA, the CDR3 is TGTGCCAGCAGCTTAGGGGTGGGACAGGGAGCCTACGAGCAGTACTTC. It specifies CASSLGVGQGAYEQYF.

The rearrangement links TRBV6-5 to TRBJ1-2; 7 nucleotides agree with TRBD1. Germline lookup yields CDR1 MNHEY and CDR2 SVGAGI. This CDR3 has 14 residues. Unmatched junction bases numbered 11, after V lost 5 bases and J lost 8 bases. CDR3 amino acids: CASSPGRGQRGYTF. CDR3 DNA: TGTGCCAGCAGTCCCGGGAGGGGGCAGAGGGGCTACACCTTC.

The chain is built from TRBV28 and TRBJ2-7; D not certain. CDR1 MDHEN and CDR2 SYDVKM come from the germline V gene. V lost 7 bases and J lost 0, with 7 bases in between. This CDR3 contains 12 residues. CDR3 loop: CASKATSYEQYF. The CDR3 coding sequence is TGTGCCAGCAAGGCGACCTCCTACGAGCAGTACTTC.

The chain recombines TRBV2 with TRBJ1-6; D is ambiguous. Germline CDR1 reads SNHLY; CDR2 reads FYNNEI. The CDR3 consists of 16 residues. V was cut by 6 bases and J by 8 bases, with 20 bases left in between. The CDR3 protein is CASSRILGFAHSPLHF. The CDR3 nucleotides are TGTGCCAGCAGCCGAATCCTCGGGTTTGCTCATTCACCCCTCCACTTT.

This sequence joins TRBV7-9 and TRBJ2-7; TRBD2 matches at 7 bases. Germline V gene lookup returns CDR1 SEHNR and CDR2 FQNEAQ (reference sequence). The CDR3 runs 15 residues. V gave up 5 bases and J gave up 5 bases; unmatched junction bases: 12. The CDR3 loop is CASSGGGLPSHEQYF. The CDR3 nucleotides are TGTGCCAGCAGCGGGGGGGGACTCCCGTCCCACGAGCAGTACTTC. Looking up the rest from reference TRBV7-9 and TRBJ2-7 gives the full variable domain: DTGVSQNPRHKITKRGQNVTFRCDPISEHNRLYWYRQTLGQGPEFLTYFQNEAQLEKSRLLSDRFSAERPKGSFSTLEIQRTEQGDSAMYLCASSGGGLPSHEQYFGPGTRLTVT.

The gene calls are TRBV18 and TRBJ1-5; 11 bases fit TRBD1. CDR1 KGHSH and CDR2 LQKENI come from the germline V gene. This CDR3 is built from 16 residues. V lost 5 bases to trimming and J lost 2 bases; unmatched junction nucleotides: 5. The CDR3 DNA follows: TGTGCCAGCTCAGGGACAGGGGGAGGAGGCAATCAGCCCCAGCATTTT. Amino acids: CASSGTGGGGNQPQHF. Complete variable domain (other parts from reference TRBV18 and TRBJ1-5): NAGVMQNPRHLVRRRGQEARLRCSPMKGHSHVYWYRQLPEEGLKFMVYLQKENIIDESGMPKERFSAEFPKEGPSILRIQQVVRGDSAAYFCASSGTGGGGNQPQHFGDGTRLSIL.